The clone carrying this TCR beta chain was counted a single time. This sample stems from a study of control samples from healthy donors and cancer patients. Here immunoSEQ multiplex PCR was the method, and the copy in TCRdb shows in-frame clones only, minus some. The sample lists roughly 24,000 clones, 80% to 85% seen once, with under 30% in the top ten. The CDR3 extends over 13 amino acids. Germline V lookup: CDR1 SGHTA, CDR2 FQGNSA. V shed 6 bases and J shed 3 bases, with 11 bases lying between them. Input material: PBMCs. This TCR came from a man in his fifties or sixties with colorectal cancer. The chain joins TRBV7-2 to TRBJ1-1; D gene ambiguous. The CDR3 bases are TGTGCCAGCAGTCCACATTGGGACACTGAAGCTTTCTTT. It codes for CASSPHWDTEAFF.